This TCR beta chain was obtained from a study of blood T cell repertoires in COVID-19. Study context: Acute and convalescent COVID-19 samples came from the United States, Italy and Spain. Sources were T cells, B-cell-depleted T cells, or PBMCs; the material itself was cDNA or gDNA.

The CDR3 is made up of 17 amino acids. V was cut by 0 bases and J by 2 bases, with 17 bases left in between. Looked up from germline, CDR1 is LNHNV and CDR2 is YYDKDF (reference sequence). Under the authors' procedure: The authors estimated nucleated cell counts from reference gene primer amplification. Using immunoSEQ multiplex PCR, the repertoire was profiled, and TCRdb retains in-frame clones only, with some absent. V and J calls and clone size come straight from that table; D and trimming were deduced from the DNA. Among approximately 380,000 clones listed, around 85% were seen once. The sequencing sample was made of peripheral blood. The source of this sequence is a woman aged 18-29 years with acute or convalescent COVID-19. This chain uses TRBV15 with TRBJ2-7, with a tentative D call TRBD2 (5 bases). CDR3 in amino acids: CATSRDRKAEYPYEQYF. CDR3 in DNA: TGTGCCACCAGCAGAGATCGAAAAGCGGAGTACCCCTACGAGCAGTACTTC.